This is a list of T cell receptor beta chains from one sample in a study of regulatory T cells in long-lasting Graves disease. TCRdb used MiXCR to reprocess the multiplex PCR reads, holding one entry per CDR3 protein. Seen here are more than 300,000 distinct CDR3 sequences, about 20% observed once, and the top ten hold 25% to 35%. This specimen was peripheral blood mononuclear cells (PBMCs), taken when the disease was refractory, from a patient treated with antithyroid drugs. Receptor source: a female donor with Graves disease. CDR3s include the opening cysteine and the closing phenylalanine or tryptophan. The D gene is left open where the match is weak. Only some rows state a clone size, as once, few, many or a class for expanded clones.

clone size: NA; J gene: TRBJ2-2; V gene: TRBV9; D gene: TRBD2; CDR3 DNA: TGTGCCAGCAGCCCCACTGGTAGCGGGTTTCCGAACACCGGGGAGCTGTTTTTT; CDR3 protein: CASSPTGSGFPNTGELFF
clone size: few; J gene: TRBJ1-2; V gene: TRBV11-2; D gene: NA; CDR3 DNA: TGTGCCAGCAGCTTATCGGGTCAGGGTGGCTATGGCTACACCTTC; CDR3 protein: CASSLSGQGGYGYTF
clone size: many; J gene: TRBJ1-1; V gene: TRBV5-1; D gene: NA; CDR3 DNA: TGCGCCAGCAGCTTGGTGGCAGGCGGCACGGGGGAGGCTTTCTTT; CDR3 protein: CASSLVAGGTGEAFF
clone size: many; J gene: TRBJ1-1; V gene: TRBV6-9; D gene: NA; CDR3 DNA: TGTGCCAGCAGTTACTCTCTCGGTGTGGGGGGGCGAAACACTGAAGCTTTCTTT; CDR3 protein: CASSYSLGVGGRNTEAFF
clone size: NA; J gene: TRBJ2-5; V gene: TRBV4-3; D gene: NA; CDR3 DNA: TGCGCCAGCAGCCAAGATGGCCAGGGGACCCAGTACTTC; CDR3 protein: CASSQDGQGTQYF
clone size: once; J gene: TRBJ1-3; V gene: TRBV6-1; D gene: TRBD1; CDR3 DNA: TGTGCCAGCAGTCGGACAGGGCTTGTTGGAAACACCATATATTTT; CDR3 protein: CASSRTGLVGNTIYF
clone size: NA; J gene: TRBJ2-7; V gene: TRBV29-1; D gene: TRBD1; CDR3 DNA: TGCAGCGTCCGGACAGGGCAGAGGTACGAGCAGTACTTC; CDR3 protein: CSVRTGQRYEQYF
clone size: many; J gene: TRBJ1-2; V gene: TRBV27; D gene: NA; CDR3 DNA: TGTGCCAGCAGTACCACTGATAACTATGGCTACACCTTC; CDR3 protein: CASSTTDNYGYTF
clone size: NA; J gene: TRBJ2-3; V gene: TRBV11-3; D gene: NA; CDR3 DNA: TGTGCCAGCAGCCCAAGGAGGGGGCAAGGCACAGATACGCAGTATTTT; CDR3 protein: CASSPRRGQGTDTQYF
clone size: many; J gene: TRBJ2-7; V gene: TRBV18; D gene: NA; CDR3 DNA: TGTGCCAGCTCACCGGACAGTTTCTCCTACGAGCAGTACTTC; CDR3 protein: CASSPDSFSYEQYF
clone size: NA; J gene: TRBJ2-3; V gene: TRBV18; D gene: NA; CDR3 DNA: TGTGCCAGCTCACCACGGGGACGCGATACGCAGTATTTT; CDR3 protein: CASSPRGRDTQYF
clone size: few; J gene: TRBJ2-7; V gene: TRBV2; D gene: NA; CDR3 DNA: TGTGCCAGCTCCCAGAGGCTAATCACCCACTACGAGCAGTACTTC; CDR3 protein: CASSQRLITHYEQYF
clone size: NA; J gene: TRBJ2-5; V gene: TRBV19; D gene: NA; CDR3 DNA: TGTGCCAGTAGTGGGGGGTGGACAACACAAGAGACCCAGTACTTC; CDR3 protein: CASSGGWTTQETQYF
clone size: once; J gene: TRBJ2-1; V gene: TRBV2; D gene: TRBD2; CDR3 DNA: TGTGCCAGCAGTCACGGACTAGCGGGAATCTACAATGAGCAGTTCTTC; CDR3 protein: CASSHGLAGIYNEQFF
clone size: many; J gene: TRBJ2-5; V gene: TRBV7-2; D gene: NA; CDR3 DNA: TGTGCCAGCAGCTCCCCTACTACCAGACCACTAGAGACCCAGTACTTC; CDR3 protein: CASSSPTTRPLETQYF
clone size: NA; J gene: TRBJ1-5; V gene: TRBV5-8; D gene: NA; CDR3 DNA: TGTGCCGGCAGCACCTCAGGGTTCGGAGGCAATCAGCCCCAGCATTTT; CDR3 protein: CAGSTSGFGGNQPQHF
clone size: NA; J gene: TRBJ1-6; V gene: TRBV20-1; D gene: NA; CDR3 DNA: TGCAGTGCTGACAACGGGGCGTATAATTCACCCCTCCACTTT; CDR3 protein: CSADNGAYNSPLHF
clone size: NA; J gene: TRBJ2-3; V gene: TRBV2; D gene: NA; CDR3 DNA: TGTGCCGGTGGTGGGGAAACCTCCGGAGATACGCAGTATTTT; CDR3 protein: CAGGGETSGDTQYF
clone size: NA; J gene: TRBJ2-5; V gene: TRBV4-1; D gene: TRBD2; CDR3 DNA: TGCGCCAGCAGCCAAGACATACTAGCGGGAGTACGGCAGACCCAGTACTTC; CDR3 protein: CASSQDILAGVRQTQYF
clone size: NA; J gene: TRBJ2-7; V gene: TRBV10-3; D gene: NA; CDR3 DNA: TGTGCCATCAGTGAGTCTGGGCAGTACTCCTACGAGCAGTACTTC; CDR3 protein: CAISESGQYSYEQYF
clone size: many; J gene: TRBJ2-5; V gene: TRBV24-1; D gene: TRBD2; CDR3 DNA: TGTGCCACCAGTGAGATAGCGGGAGTGAGAGAGACCCAGTACTTC; CDR3 protein: CATSEIAGVRETQYF
clone size: few; J gene: TRBJ1-3; V gene: TRBV6-5; D gene: NA; CDR3 DNA: TGTGCCAGCAGTTCTCCAAAGTCTGGAAACACCATATATTTT; CDR3 protein: CASSSPKSGNTIYF
clone size: many; J gene: TRBJ1-6; V gene: TRBV20-1; D gene: NA; CDR3 DNA: TGCAGTGCTAGAGGAGGGGACTATAATTCACCCCTCCACTTT; CDR3 protein: CSARGGDYNSPLHF
clone size: many; J gene: TRBJ1-2; V gene: TRBV11-2; D gene: TRBD1; CDR3 DNA: TGTGCCAGCAGCTTGCCGGGGACAGCCGTCTACACCTTC; CDR3 protein: CASSLPGTAVYTF
clone size: many; J gene: TRBJ1-1; V gene: TRBV10-3; D gene: NA; CDR3 DNA: TGTGCCATCAGTGTGGAGGGGACTGAAGCTTTCTTT; CDR3 protein: CAISVEGTEAFF
clone size: many; J gene: TRBJ2-6; V gene: TRBV19; D gene: NA; CDR3 DNA: TGTGCCAGTAGTATACGTGGACACCTATCTGGGGCCAACGTCCTGACTTTC; CDR3 protein: CASSIRGHLSGANVLTF
clone size: few; J gene: TRBJ1-4; V gene: TRBV7-2; D gene: NA; CDR3 DNA: TGTGCCAGCAGCTTAGGTGGAGGGGAGGATGAAAAACTGTTTTTT; CDR3 protein: CASSLGGGEDEKLFF
clone size: few; J gene: TRBJ1-2; V gene: TRBV7-3; D gene: NA; CDR3 DNA: TGTGCCAGCAGCTTAAGTCACAGGGAAGGGAATATCTATGGCTACACCTTC; CDR3 protein: CASSLSHREGNIYGYTF
clone size: few; J gene: TRBJ1-4; V gene: TRBV9; D gene: TRBD1; CDR3 DNA: TGTGCCAGCAGCAGGGGACAGGAAGAAAAACTGTTTTTT; CDR3 protein: CASSRGQEEKLFF
clone size: NA; J gene: TRBJ1-3; V gene: TRBV5-6; D gene: NA; CDR3 DNA: TGTGCCAGCAGCTGGGGGGACGGGAGCTCTGGAAACACCATATATTTT; CDR3 protein: CASSWGDGSSGNTIYF
clone size: many; J gene: TRBJ1-5; V gene: TRBV6-5; D gene: NA; CDR3 DNA: TGTGCCAGCAGTTACTCGGGGGACGCGATTCAGCCCCAGCATTTT; CDR3 protein: CASSYSGDAIQPQHF
clone size: few; J gene: TRBJ1-1; V gene: TRBV29-1; D gene: NA; CDR3 DNA: TGCAGCGTTGATTCCTTGGCTGGGGCCTCTGAAGCTTTCTTT; CDR3 protein: CSVDSLAGASEAFF
clone size: many; J gene: TRBJ2-5; V gene: TRBV6-1; D gene: TRBD1; CDR3 DNA: TGTGCCAGCAGTGAAGAAAGGGGACAGGAAGAGACCCAGTACTTC; CDR3 protein: CASSEERGQEETQYF
clone size: many; J gene: TRBJ1-2; V gene: TRBV5-5; D gene: TRBD1; CDR3 DNA: TGTGCCAGCACCAGTCTACAGGGGAACTATGGCTACACCTTC; CDR3 protein: CASTSLQGNYGYTF
clone size: few; J gene: TRBJ1-1; V gene: TRBV19; D gene: NA; CDR3 DNA: TGTGCCAGTACTTTGGACCATGGCAAAACTGAAGCTTTCTTT; CDR3 protein: CASTLDHGKTEAFF
clone size: NA; J gene: TRBJ2-1; V gene: TRBV10-3; D gene: TRBD2; CDR3 DNA: TGTGCCATCAGTGAAGGCGGGGGGGCCTTGGATGAGCAGTTCTTC; CDR3 protein: CAISEGGGALDEQFF
clone size: many; J gene: TRBJ1-2; V gene: TRBV2; D gene: TRBD1; CDR3 DNA: TGTGCCAGCAGTGTCTTGACTAGGGACAGCAACTATGGCTACACCTTC; CDR3 protein: CASSVLTRDSNYGYTF
clone size: many; J gene: TRBJ1-1; V gene: TRBV2; D gene: NA; CDR3 DNA: TGTGCCAGCAGTGTAGCCAGGGCGAACACTGAAGCTTTCTTT; CDR3 protein: CASSVARANTEAFF
clone size: few; J gene: TRBJ2-7; V gene: TRBV11-2; D gene: NA; CDR3 DNA: TGTGCCAGCAGCTTTGAGGGAAACGGGGCCGAGCAGTACTTC; CDR3 protein: CASSFEGNGAEQYF
clone size: NA; J gene: TRBJ2-3; V gene: TRBV7-2; D gene: TRBD2; CDR3 DNA: TGTGCCAGCAGCTTAGCTAGCGGGAGGGCCGGAGAGACGCAGTATTTT; CDR3 protein: CASSLASGRAGETQYF
clone size: many; J gene: TRBJ1-5; V gene: TRBV7-9; D gene: TRBD1; CDR3 DNA: TGTGCCAGCAGCTCAGGGACAGGGGGATTTCAGCCCCAGCATTTT; CDR3 protein: CASSSGTGGFQPQHF
clone size: many; J gene: TRBJ2-2; V gene: TRBV12-3/TRBV12-4; D gene: NA; CDR3 DNA: TGTGCCAGCAGTCAGGGGTCCACCGGGGAGCTGTTTTTT; CDR3 protein: CASSQGSTGELFF
clone size: NA; J gene: TRBJ1-2; V gene: TRBV20-1; D gene: NA; CDR3 DNA: TGCAGTGCCCCGCAGCGGGGGCAGGTTGGCTACACCTTC; CDR3 protein: CSAPQRGQVGYTF
clone size: NA; J gene: TRBJ1-1; V gene: TRBV5-1; D gene: TRBD1; CDR3 DNA: TGCGCCAGCAGGCCCACAGGGGACTATCGAGCTTTCTTT; CDR3 protein: CASRPTGDYRAFF
clone size: NA; J gene: TRBJ2-2; V gene: TRBV27; D gene: NA; CDR3 DNA: TGTGCCAGCAGTTTCTCAGCGGGTCGTGCCACCGGGGAGCTGTTTTTT; CDR3 protein: CASSFSAGRATGELFF
clone size: many; J gene: TRBJ2-5; V gene: TRBV7-2; D gene: NA; CDR3 DNA: TGTGCCAGCAGCCGTCGGGGACCGAGGGGTGAGACCCAGTACTTC; CDR3 protein: CASSRRGPRGETQYF
clone size: many; J gene: TRBJ2-5; V gene: TRBV6-2/TRBV6-3; D gene: NA; CDR3 DNA: TGTGCCAGCAGCCCCTGGGCTAGCCAAGAGACCCAGTACTTC; CDR3 protein: CASSPWASQETQYF
clone size: NA; J gene: TRBJ1-2; V gene: TRBV19; D gene: NA; CDR3 DNA: TGTGCCGGTTATAGGAACTATGGCTACACCTTC; CDR3 protein: CAGYRNYGYTF
clone size: many; J gene: TRBJ1-1; V gene: TRBV6-1; D gene: NA; CDR3 DNA: TGTGCCAGCAGCTCCGGACTTCGGACCGCTCGGAACACTGAAGCTTTCTTT; CDR3 protein: CASSSGLRTARNTEAFF
clone size: NA; J gene: TRBJ2-6; V gene: TRBV6-1; D gene: TRBD2; CDR3 DNA: TGTGCCAGCAGAGATTCTAGCGGGAGTACTGGGGCCAACGTCCTGACTTTC; CDR3 protein: CASRDSSGSTGANVLTF
clone size: few; J gene: TRBJ2-7; V gene: TRBV28; D gene: TRBD1; CDR3 DNA: TGTGCCAGCAGTTGGGGGACAGTCTCCTACGAGCAGTACTTC; CDR3 protein: CASSWGTVSYEQYF
clone size: few; J gene: TRBJ1-2; V gene: TRBV5-1; D gene: NA; CDR3 DNA: TGCGCCAGCAGCTTGAGTGAAGGGTTTAAACAGATCTATGGCTACACCTTC; CDR3 protein: CASSLSEGFKQIYGYTF
clone size: many; J gene: TRBJ2-5; V gene: TRBV20-1; D gene: TRBD2; CDR3 DNA: TGCAGTGCTAGATCGGGACTAGCGGGGGGGGAGACCCAGTACTTC; CDR3 protein: CSARSGLAGGETQYF
clone size: NA; J gene: TRBJ2-3; V gene: TRBV27; D gene: TRBD2; CDR3 DNA: TGTGCCAGCAGGACCGCCCCGGGAGGGGACGATCCAGATACGCAGTATTTT; CDR3 protein: CASRTAPGGDDPDTQYF
clone size: many; J gene: TRBJ1-4; V gene: TRBV3-1; D gene: NA; CDR3 DNA: TGTGCCAGCAGCCAAGAGGGTACCCGGGGAAATCGAGCAGTTTTT; CDR3 protein: CASSQEGTRGNRAVF
clone size: NA; J gene: TRBJ1-5; V gene: TRBV12-3/TRBV12-4; D gene: NA; CDR3 DNA: TGTGCCAGCAGTTTTGGTGGGGGCAGAGGGTGGCCCCAGCATTTT; CDR3 protein: CASSFGGGRGWPQHF
clone size: NA; J gene: TRBJ2-3; V gene: TRBV2; D gene: NA; CDR3 DNA: TGTGCCAGCGATGAGGACAGCACAGATACGCAGTATTTT; CDR3 protein: CASDEDSTDTQYF